This paragraph covers one T cell receptor beta chain sequence. The same CDR3 arises from other DNA sequences in this sample as well. This sample is part of a study of control samples from healthy donors and cancer patients. Sequencing used immunoSEQ multiplex PCR; TCRdb keeps in-frame clones, though not all of them. The sample records about 120,000 clones, over 90% being singletons. The germline gives CDR1 SGHNT, CDR2 YYREEE (reference sequence). The CDR3 runs to 13 residues. With 2 bases clipped from V and 8 bases from J, the junction kept 5 bases outside the gene matches. Sequenced: blood. The chain combines TRBV5-4 with TRBJ1-2; TRBD1 matches 8 bases. The receptor was isolated from a man aged 30 to 39 in good health. Written as DNA, the CDR3 is TGTGCCAGCAGCTTAGGGACAGGAGGAGGCTACACCTTC. Translation gives CASSLGTGGGYTF.